This note documents a single TCR beta chain sequence. What it binds is not known. With 4 bases clipped from V and 8 bases from J, the junction kept 4 bases outside the gene matches. Germline CDR1 and CDR2: SEHNR and FQNEAQ (reference sequence). The CDR3 is made up of 13 amino acids. This specimen comes from a study of shared clonotypes between healthy human individuals. Study results and caveats: Naive CD4 clonotypes were shared across a handful of donors at 4.5% to 6.5%.

Repertoires were generated with immunoSEQ multiplex PCR, while TCRdb's copy carries only in-frame clones and drops some. Here the sample spans about 1.5 million clones, 96% being singletons. Sequencing was done on a sample of naive CD4+ T cells sorted from blood. Subset indicated: CD45RA+ positively selected. This clonotype originated in a man aged 25 to 40 in good health. The chain combines TRBV7-9 with TRBJ2-1, with 8 nucleotides matching TRBD1. For the CDR3, the DNA is TGTGCCAGCAGCTCGGACAGGGAAGATGAGCAGTTCTTC. This gives the protein CASSSDREDEQFF.